This T cell receptor beta chain was identified during a study of CD4 and CD8 cells across lung adenocarcinoma regions (dated by TCRdb to the late 2010s). Regarding the complete study: To look at intratumor heterogeneity in the T cell receptor repertoire, the study compared tumor centers against tumor margins.

Per the germline V gene, SGHNT is the CDR1 and YENEEA is the CDR2. Germline trimming amounts to 4 bases on V and 3 bases on J, with 9 as the count of junction bases outside the gene matches. The CDR3 holds 17 amino acids from the cysteine to the phenylalanine. Kept here is only the CDR3 DNA, which spans 51 bases and is read in frame from base 1. The donors were patients who had localized lung adenocarcinoma, which is a subtype of non-small cell lung cancer. These samples came from the margins of localized lung adenocarcinomas. For TCR repertoire analysis, CD8+ T cells taken from tumor tissue were profiled apart from CD4+ T cells. Concerning this clonotype: The clone's antigen remains unknown. No much larger clone is present one base from it, and per-base qualities are unavailable.

The library was produced with PCR. The listed sequencing device is HiSeq X Ten. TCRdb reworked the public reads: Q25 trimming with fastp, MiXCR clone assembly, productive beta chains retained. Each entry merges the rows of one CDR3 protein and shows their most common DNA and genes. This sample holds approximately 12,000 distinct CDR3 sequences; about 50% were observed only once. The ten top clones hold about 34% of the sample. The origin of this receptor is a female donor with lung adenocarcinoma. The CD4 and CD8 labels of this study may be unreliable. Recombination joined TRBV11-3 with TRBJ1-4, with TRBD1 matching 9 junction bases. Sequenced material: CD8+ T cells from the margin of a lung tumor. The cell subset or site label here, explained by the study, means: tumor margin region. CDR3 sequence: CASSYRDRAAANEKLFF. The bases are TGTGCCAGCAGCTACCGGGACAGGGCTGCAGCTAATGAAAAACTGTTTTTT.